The 21 T cell receptor beta chains in this list originate from one sample, sequenced in a study of T-cell reconstitution after alpha-beta-depleted transplantation in children. It was with unique molecular identifiers that the TCRbeta library was prepared. MiXCR was run by TCRdb on the PCR reads, yielding one entry per CDR3 protein. The sample gives 250,000 or so distinct CDR3 sequences, 6.5% to 9% of which show up once; 6% to 7% is in the top ten. The sample here was PBMCs, mostly from graft donor cells, taken 180 days after TCRalphabeta/CD19-depleted stem cell transplant. These TCRs come from a male patient under 18 who had a stem cell transplant for acute lymphoblastic leukemia, so the T cells may come from the graft donor.

Ten or more counts support this clonotype. This chain links TRBV2 with TRBJ2-7; D possibly matches TRBD1 or TRBD2 (7 bases each). The CDR3 covers 14 residues. Germline CDR1 reads SNHLY; CDR2 reads FYNNEI. Trimming left V 6 bases short and J 3 bases short, with 15 bases between. The CDR3 DNA reads TGTGCCAGCAGGCTCCAGGGGGGGGGCTACGAGCAGTACTTC. Protein sequence: CASRLQGGGYEQYF.

Many counts were recorded for this clonotype. The genes are TRBV20-1 and TRBJ2-7, with TRBD1 as a possible D gene (6 bases). Per germline, CDR1 DFQATT and CDR2 SNEGSKA (reference sequence). The germline V and J ends were trimmed by 4 bases and 5 bases, with 18 bases remaining between them. This CDR3 spans 14 amino acids. The CDR3 DNA is TGCAGTGCTAACGGGTGGGGGCGCGTACACGAGCAGTACTTC. Encoded protein: CSANGWGRVHEQYF.

Many counts were recorded for this clonotype. The chain joins TRBV12-3 or TRBV12-4 to TRBJ2-5, with 10 nucleotides matching TRBD2. The V segment lost 5 bases and the J segment 11 bases; nucleotides outside the gene matches: 5. The CDR3 covers 12 residues. CDR3 DNA sequence: TGTGCCAGCAGTCCTCAGACTAGCGGGCAGTACTTC. Its protein is CASSPQTSGQYF.

This clonotype was counted at least ten times. The genes are TRBV7-8 and TRBJ2-3; maybe TRBD1 (6 bases). The germline gives CDR1 SGHVS, CDR2 FQNEAQ. CDR3 length: 16 residues. The V gene lost 3 bases and the J gene lost 3 bases, with 16 bases spanning the gap. The CDR3 DNA follows: TGTGCCAGCAGCTTCCGAAACAGGGAAAGGACAGATACGCAGTATTTT. It is translated as CASSFRNRERTDTQYF. Based on the CDR3 plus reference TRBV7-8 and TRBJ2-3, the full variable domain is GAGVSQSPRYKVAKRGQDVALRCDPISGHVSLFWYQQALGQGPEFLTYFQNEAQLDKSGLPSDRFFAERPEGSVSTLKIQRTQQEDSAVYLCASSFRNRERTDTQYFGPGTRLTVL.

This clonotype has ten or more counts. The V and J genes are TRBV19 and TRBJ1-2, with TRBD1 as a possible D gene (5 bases). V lost 2 bases and J lost 8, with 12 bases in between. The germline V gene has CDR1 LNHDA and CDR2 SQIVND (reference sequence). This CDR3 has 13 residues. In DNA form, the CDR3 reads TGTGCCAGTAGTATACAGGGCCCGGGAGGCTACACCTTC. The encoded protein is CASSIQGPGGYTF. Full variable domain (outside the CDR3, taken from reference TRBV19 and TRBJ1-2): DGGITQSPKYLFRKEGQNVTLSCEQNLNHDAMYWYRQDPGQGLRLIYYSQIVNDFQKGDIAEGYSVSREKKESFPLTVTSAQKNPTAFYLCASSIQGPGGYTFGSGTRLTVV.

This chain joins TRBV19 and TRBJ1-1; a possible D gene is TRBD1 (5 bases). Germline values: CDR1 LNHDA, CDR2 SQIVND (reference sequence). The V end lost 3 bases, the J end lost 0 bases, and 8 bases lay between the germline ends. CDR3 size: 14 residues. The CDR3 protein is CASSMGVLNTEAFF. Written as DNA, the CDR3 is TGTGCCAGTAGTATGGGGGTTTTGAACACTGAAGCTTTCTTT.

This clonotype showed up many times. The chain carries TRBV12-3 or TRBV12-4 and TRBJ2-7, with TRBD2 matching 7 bases. V was pared by 2 bases and J by 2 bases, with 3 bases of the junction left unmatched. CDR3 size: 14 residues. CDR3 DNA sequence: TGTGCCAGCAGTTTACAGCGGGGCCCCTACGAGCAGTACTTC. Protein: CASSLQRGPYEQYF.

This clonotype showed up many times. The chain combines TRBV27 with TRBJ2-1; 8 bases match TRBD2. Germline V gives CDR1 MNHEY, CDR2 SMNVEV (reference sequence). V lost 4 bases, J lost 8 bases, and 7 bases stayed unmatched. The CDR3 runs 14 residues. The CDR3 DNA follows: TGTGCCAGCAGTTCGACCGGGACTAGGCATGAGCAGTTCTTC. It specifies CASSSTGTRHEQFF.

This clonotype has ten or more counts. The rearrangement uses TRBV6-5 and TRBJ1-2; no clear D gene. The germline CDR1 and CDR2 sequences are MNHEY and SVGAGI. Trimming shortened V by 0 bases and J by 0 bases, and 11 bases separated the two germline ends. The CDR3 has 16 amino acids. The CDR3 region is CASSYSRQSPNYGYTF. DNA of the CDR3: TGTGCCAGCAGTTACTCAAGACAATCTCCTAACTATGGCTACACCTTC.

This clonotype appeared many times. The chain has TRBV12-3 or TRBV12-4 and TRBJ2-7; D is undetermined. The CDR3 totals 14 residues. V shed 4 bases and J shed 0 bases, with 10 bases lying between them. The CDR3 nucleotides are TGTGCCAGCAGTTCCGCTTACGGCTCCTACGAGCAGTACTTC. This codes for CASSSAYGSYEQYF.

The rearrangement uses TRBV7-3 and TRBJ2-1; 9 nucleotides agree with TRBD2. The junction had 3 bases not matched to a gene; V was cut back by 4 bases and J by 2 bases. Germline V gives CDR1 SGHTA, CDR2 FQGTGA. The CDR3 contains 15 residues. The CDR3 reads CASSYTSGPYNEQFF. The CDR3 DNA follows: TGTGCCAGCAGCTACACTAGCGGGCCCTACAATGAGCAGTTCTTC.

This clonotype was detected ten times or more. V is TRBV29-1 and J is TRBJ2-3; D uncertain. This CDR3 contains 12 residues. The ends were cut back, 6 bases at V and 0 bases at J, with 7 bases in the middle. The germline gives CDR1 SQVTM, CDR2 ANQGSEA. CDR3 sequence: CSVYLSTDTQYF. In nucleotides, the CDR3 is TGCAGCGTCTATTTGAGCACAGATACGCAGTATTTT.

This clonotype was detected only a few times. J is TRBJ2-2 and V is TRBV5-4, with 9 bases identical to TRBD2. CDR3 length: 16 amino acids. Unmatched junction bases numbered 9, after V lost 4 bases and J lost 5 bases. Germline V lookup: CDR1 SGHNT, CDR2 YYREEE (reference sequence). CDR3 loop: CASSLTSGRGTGELFF. CDR3 DNA sequence: TGTGCCAGCAGCCTGACTAGCGGACGAGGGACCGGGGAGCTGTTTTTT.

About this clonotype itself: With a much larger clone just one base away, this may be a read error. The gene calls are TRBV29-1 and TRBJ2-7; tentatively, D is TRBD1 (5 bases). The ends were cut back, 7 bases at V and 0 bases at J, with 16 bases in the middle. The V gene's germline CDR1 is SQVTM and CDR2 ANQGSEA. CDR3 length: 14 residues. This chain's CDR3 is CSASHRLSSYEQYF. The CDR3 DNA reads as TGCAGCGCCTCACACAGGCTTAGCTCCTACGAGCAGTACTTC.

Many counts were recorded for this clonotype. The rearrangement links TRBV20-1 to TRBJ1-6; D gene uncertain. V lost 2 bases to trimming and J lost 8 bases, with 7 bases between them. The CDR3 has 12 residues. CDR1 is DFQATT and CDR2 is SNEGSKA in the germline V gene (reference sequence). The CDR3 region is CSARPPYSPLHF. In DNA form, the CDR3 reads TGCAGTGCTAGACCCCCTTATTCACCCCTCCACTTT.

This clonotype occurred many times. The chain employs TRBV28 and TRBJ2-5; TRBD1 matches at 10 bases. V shed 2 bases and J 2 bases; nucleotides not matched to a gene: 8. The CDR3 spans 17 residues. Per germline, CDR1 MDHEN and CDR2 SYDVKM. This CDR3 reads CASSLGQGVYGQETQYF. CDR3 DNA: TGTGCCAGCAGTTTAGGACAGGGGGTATATGGACAAGAGACCCAGTACTTC.

J is TRBJ1-1 and V is TRBV4-3; D is perhaps TRBD1 (6 bases). Trimming took 3 bases from V and 1 from J, leaving 12 bases between them. The CDR3 spans 15 residues. The germline CDR1 and CDR2 sequences are LGHNA and YSLEER. DNA of the CDR3: TGCGCCAGCAGCCACCACAGGGTGGGGAACACTGAAGCTTTCTTT. It yields the protein CASSHHRVGNTEAFF.

Remarks on this clonotype: A much more abundant neighbour one base away suggests this may be a read error. The rearrangement links TRBV29-1 to TRBJ2-7; TRBD1 matches at 9 bases. Germline V lookup: CDR1 SQVTM, CDR2 ANQGSEA. The J segment lost 0 bases and the V segment lost 7 bases, leaving 4 bases of the junction unmatched. The CDR3 totals 13 residues. CDR3 loop: CSAGQGISYEQYF. The CDR3 nucleotides are TGCAGCGCCGGACAGGGGATCTCCTACGAGCAGTACTTC.

This clonotype has a count of ten or more. The chain recombines TRBV7-2 with TRBJ2-1; 7 bases line up with TRBD2. The CDR3 is made up of 15 amino acids. The germline V gene encodes CDR1 SGHTA and CDR2 FQGNSA. The J segment lost 4 bases and the V segment lost 2 bases, leaving 5 bases of the junction unmatched. CDR3 region: CASSLLRGRYNEQFF. CDR3 coding DNA: TGTGCCAGCAGCTTATTGCGGGGGAGATACAATGAGCAGTTCTTC.

The CDR3 nucleotides are TGTGCCAGCAGCTTGGGGGAATACTTAGCGGGAGATGAGCAGTTCTTC. Translating it yields CASSLGEYLAGDEQFF. The J gene is TRBJ2-1, the V gene TRBV5-4; 9 nucleotides align to TRBD2. The length of the CDR3 is 16 residues. Germline lookup yields CDR1 SGHNT and CDR2 YYREEE (reference sequence). Unmatched junction bases numbered 9, after V lost 0 bases and J lost 8 bases.

This clonotype turned up a few times. The rearrangement links TRBV19 to TRBJ2-5; D perhaps matches TRBD2 (6 bases). V was cut by 4 bases and J by 3 bases, with 9 bases left in between. In germline, CDR1 is LNHDA, CDR2 SQIVND (reference sequence). This CDR3 is built from 13 residues. The CDR3 DNA follows: TGTGCCAGTAGTAGCGGGAACGAAGAGACCCAGTACTTC. The encoded protein is CASSSGNEETQYF.